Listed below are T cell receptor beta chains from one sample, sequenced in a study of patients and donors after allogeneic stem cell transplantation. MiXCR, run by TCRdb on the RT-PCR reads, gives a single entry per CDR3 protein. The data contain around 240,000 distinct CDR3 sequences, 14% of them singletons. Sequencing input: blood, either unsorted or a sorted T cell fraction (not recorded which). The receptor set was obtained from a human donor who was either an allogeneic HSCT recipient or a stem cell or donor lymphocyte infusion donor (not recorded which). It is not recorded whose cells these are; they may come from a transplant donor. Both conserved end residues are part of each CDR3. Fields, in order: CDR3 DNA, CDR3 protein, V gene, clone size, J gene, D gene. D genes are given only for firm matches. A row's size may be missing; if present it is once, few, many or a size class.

TGTGCCAGCAGTGACCGCGGCTTGGGACAGGGGGTGGATGGCTACACCTTC	CASSDRGLGQGVDGYTF	TRBV25-1	many	TRBJ1-2	TRBD1
TGCGCCAGCAGCGACTCGGGGGAAGGGGGCTACACCTTC	CASSDSGEGGYTF	TRBV5-1	NA	TRBJ1-2	NA
TGTGCCATCAGTAGACGGACAGATACAGATACGCAGTATTTT	CAISRRTDTDTQYF	TRBV10-3	few	TRBJ2-3	NA
TGTGCCAGCAAAGGCCCCGGGGATTCACCCCTCCACTTT	CASKGPGDSPLHF	TRBV6-1	NA	TRBJ1-6	NA
TGCGCCAGCAGCCCCACGGGACAGGGGTCGGTGGAGACTGAAGCTTTCTTT	CASSPTGQGSVETEAFF	TRBV4-1	few	TRBJ1-1	TRBD1
TGTGCCAGCCGAGAAGGTGGAAACACCATATATTTT	CASREGGNTIYF	TRBV14	many	TRBJ1-3	NA
TGTGCCAGCAGTCCGTCCAGCGGGGGGGCGGCCGGGGAGCTGTTTTTT	CASSPSSGGAAGELFF	TRBV6-2/TRBV6-3	NA	TRBJ2-2	TRBD2
TGCAGTGCTAGAGATCACGGGAGTGGGGCAGATACGCAGTATTTT	CSARDHGSGADTQYF	TRBV20-1	NA	TRBJ2-3	NA
TGCAGCGTCGCATCGGGGAAGGGAAACACCATATATTTT	CSVASGKGNTIYF	TRBV29-1	many	TRBJ1-3	NA
TGCGCCAGCAGCTTGGGGTTCTCTGGAAACACCATATATTTT	CASSLGFSGNTIYF	TRBV5-1	few	TRBJ1-3	NA
TGTGCCAGCAGCCCCGGAACTAGCTCCTACAATGAGCAGTTCTTC	CASSPGTSSYNEQFF	TRBV5-5	many	TRBJ2-1	NA
TGTGCCAGCAGCCGAGCGGGGGATAGCTATGGCTACACCTTC	CASSRAGDSYGYTF	TRBV7-2	once	TRBJ1-2	NA
TGTGCCAGCAGCCCGCAAATTGATACGCAGTATTTT	CASSPQIDTQYF	TRBV14	few	TRBJ2-3	NA